Detailed here is one T cell receptor beta chain. Its antigen remains unknown. The data derive from a study of cytomegalovirus exposure and HLA in healthy donors. General study findings and limits: It was shown in a later analysis that HLA-associated TCR beta chains were more clonally expanded than other, equally common chains. A cluster of highly shared sequence variants was likely a sequencing artifact.

The PCR used 60 Vbeta and 13 Jbeta primers. The method was immunoSEQ multiplex PCR; TCRdb's version includes in-frame clones alone and lacks a portion of them. Its table lists about 140,000 clones. This CDR3 contains 16 residues. After removal of 4 bases from V and 1 base from J, the junction contained 8 bases not matched to a gene. The germline CDR1 and CDR2 sequences are SGHRS and YFSETQ. Sequenced: PBMCs. This sequence was found in a woman under 30 in good health and CMV-seronegative. The V gene is TRBV5-1, the J gene TRBJ1-1; 9 nucleotides align to TRBD1. CDR3 protein: CASSLTGGVTNTEAFF. The CDR3 nucleotides read TGCGCCAGCAGCCTGACAGGGGGGGTAACGAACACTGAAGCTTTCTTT.